This T cell receptor (beta chain) was captured by sequencing in a study of a mutant IDH1 vaccine in newly diagnosed glioma. Study summary: With temozolomide cycles, or 4-6 weeks after radiotherapy alone, vaccination was started. Sex among treated patients split about 62% male, about 38% female; mean age was roughly 40 years. The therapy given earlier, which was standard therapy, consisted of radiotherapy, temozolomide, or both, and most of the patients received both.

Regarding this clone: As yet, its antigen is unknown.

As to time point: week 11, during vaccination. Every vaccination contained 300 ug of the mutant IDH1 20-mer peptide and was paired with topical imiquimod. Only in-frame clones appear in the TCRdb table, and some are missing; sequencing was by immunoSEQ multiplex PCR. This table holds about 40,000 clones, about four fifths found once. Germline CDR1 LGHNA, CDR2 YNFKEQ. The CDR3 sequence is 15 residues long. With 3 bases clipped from V and 2 bases from J, the junction kept 6 bases outside the gene matches. Here the sequenced sample was peripheral blood mononuclear cells (PBMCs), taken from a glioma patient whose treatment included an IDH1 peptide vaccine. V is TRBV4-2 and J is TRBJ1-1; 7 bases fit TRBD1. This TCR derives from a woman aged 30 to 39 with glioma. Some clones in this sample may be carry-over from other donors' samples. The CDR3 DNA reads as TGTGCCAGCAGCCAGGCAGGGGGAGCAAACACTGAAGCTTTCTTT. As protein: CASSQAGGANTEAFF.